This entry lists 21 T cell receptor beta chains sequenced from one sample in a study of spatial heterogeneity in lung cancer. No antigen has been assigned to these receptors. TCRdb recomputed calls from the 5' RACE reads with MiXCR, one row per CDR3 protein. The data show about 20,000 distinct CDR3 sequences, 5.7% seen once. Stated time point: sample taken at primary tumor resection. Whole-study results and caveats: Mutation counts in tumors were tracked by counts of expanded intratumoral alpha and beta TCRs.

The sample in question was lung tumor tissue, obtained at surgery. The receptors stem from a female donor with early-stage non-small cell lung cancer.

This clonotype came up many times. This chain joins TRBV6-1 and TRBJ2-2, with 7 nucleotides matching TRBD1. CDR3 length: 13 amino acids. V dropped 8 bases and J dropped 4; count of bases not matched to a gene: 4. Germline loops: CDR1 MNHNS, CDR2 SASEGT. This chain's CDR3 is CASGTAVTGELFF. CDR3 bases: TGTGCCAGCGGGACAGCCGTCACCGGGGAGCTGTTTTTT.

The DNA of the CDR3 is TGTGCCAGCAGTCCACAGGGGCCCTACGAGCAGTACTTC. Translated, it gives CASSPQGPYEQYF. This chain links TRBV12-3 or TRBV12-4 with TRBJ2-7; 7 bases are a match to TRBD1. The V and J ends lost 5 bases and 2 bases, in that order; junction bases with no gene match: 3. The CDR3 is 13 amino acids.

This clonotype was recorded at least ten times. The rearrangement links TRBV6-2 or TRBV6-3 to TRBJ1-1; no firm D call. Germline V CDR1 and CDR2: MNHEY, SVGEGT. V was trimmed by 4 bases and J by 6 bases, leaving 9 bases between them. This CDR3 comprises 12 residues. This CDR3 is CASSSPTAEAFF. In DNA, the CDR3 is TGTGCCAGCAGTTCTCCGACGGCTGAAGCTTTCTTT.

This clonotype was picked up a small number of times. The chain carries TRBV5-1 and TRBJ2-3, with D possibly TRBD2 on 5 matching bases. Germline V CDR1 and CDR2: SGHRS, YFSETQ. V dropped 0 bases and J dropped 6 bases, with 14 bases sitting between them. This CDR3 contains 15 residues. The CDR3 bases are TGCGCCAGCAGCTTGGTGGTAGCGAGATGGGATACGCAGTATTTT. Encoded protein: CASSLVVARWDTQYF.

This clonotype was counted ten times or more. The rearrangement links TRBV19 to TRBJ1-3; D unclear. Germline values: CDR1 LNHDA, CDR2 SQIVND (reference sequence). The CDR3 runs 16 residues. The V end was cut by 5 bases, the J end by 0 bases, with 14 bases between. The CDR3 sequence is CASSLLDITSGNTIYF. CDR3 DNA sequence: TGTGCCAGTAGTCTCCTCGACATCACCTCTGGAAACACCATATATTTT.

This clonotype was recorded many times. The chain recombines TRBV7-6 with TRBJ2-5; a weak D match, TRBD2 (6 bases). The CDR3 has 13 residues. In germline, CDR1 is SGHVS, CDR2 FNYEAQ. V gave up 7 bases and J gave up 2 bases, with 11 bases separating them. This CDR3 reads CASTAGNQETQYF. As DNA, the CDR3 is TGTGCCAGCACCGCGGGGAATCAAGAGACCCAGTACTTC.

This clonotype occurred many times. This rearrangement joins TRBV27 to TRBJ2-3; perhaps TRBD1 as D (6 bases). The CDR3 runs to 16 residues. Germline lookup yields CDR1 MNHEY and CDR2 SMNVEV (reference sequence). V was shortened by 7 bases and J by 0 bases, with 17 bases between the two germline ends. The chain's CDR3 is CASKGYQGRSTDTQYF. The CDR3 DNA sequence: TGTGCCAGCAAGGGTTATCAGGGGCGAAGCACAGATACGCAGTATTTT.

In the case of this clonotype: The junction shows a germline mismatch at one end, possibly a read error. The chain employs TRBV20-1 and TRBJ1-1; 7 bases map to TRBD1. Per germline, CDR1 DFQATT and CDR2 SNEGSKA (reference sequence). The CDR3 totals 14 residues. CDR3 sequence: CSAGDRARFTEAFF. The CDR3 DNA sequence: TGCAGTGCTGGAGACAGGGCGCGGTTCACTGAAGCTTTCTTT.

This clonotype was recorded a few times. The rearrangement joins TRBV12-3 or TRBV12-4 to TRBJ2-1; TRBD2 matches 10 bases. This CDR3 is built from 16 residues. The ends lost 2 bases at V and 5 bases at J; junction bases unmatched: 6. In DNA, the CDR3 is TGTGCCAGCAGTTTAATCGGGCTAGCGGGAGACAATGAGCAGTTCTTC. Translated: CASSLIGLAGDNEQFF.

This clonotype has a count of ten or more. The chain has TRBV5-5 and TRBJ2-3; D ambiguous. V dropped 4 bases and J dropped 0 bases, with 9 bases sitting between them. This CDR3 has 14 amino acids. Germline CDR1 is SGHKS and CDR2 is YYEKEE (reference sequence). The CDR3 coding sequence is TGTGCCAGCAGCCCTATTATGAGCACAGATACGCAGTATTTT. This sequence encodes CASSPIMSTDTQYF.

This clonotype was recorded many times. This chain connects TRBV7-9 to TRBJ2-5, with D unclear. Trimming pared 7 bases from V and 2 bases from J, leaving 11 bases between. Germline loops: CDR1 SEHNR, CDR2 FQNEAQ (reference sequence). The CDR3 contains 13 residues. The CDR3 spells CASTRTEQETQYF. The CDR3 nucleotides read TGTGCCAGCACCCGAACGGAGCAAGAGACCCAGTACTTC.

This chain links TRBV5-1 with TRBJ2-5; D possibly matches TRBD1 or TRBD2 (5 bases each). Germline CDR1 reads SGHRS; CDR2 reads YFSETQ. The CDR3 covers 14 residues. Trimming took 0 bases from V and 2 from J, leaving 8 bases between them. This CDR3 reads CASSLAGAQETQYF. CDR3 sequence (DNA): TGCGCCAGCAGCTTGGCCGGGGCGCAAGAGACCCAGTACTTC.

The sample holds many counts of this clonotype. The chain combines TRBV12-3 or TRBV12-4 with TRBJ1-2, with D perhaps matching TRBD1 (6 bases). CDR3 size: 13 residues. V lost 2 bases, J lost 3 bases, and 7 bases lay in between. For the CDR3, the DNA is TGTGCCAGCAGTTTAACAGGGTACTATGGCTACACCTTC. This translates into CASSLTGYYGYTF.

This clonotype came up many times. In DNA form, the CDR3 reads TGTGCCAGTAGCGGACTAGCGGGAAAGACCCAGTACTTC. Translation gives CASSGLAGKTQYF. The J gene is TRBJ2-5, the V gene TRBV19; 12 bases fit TRBD2. Germline V gives CDR1 LNHDA, CDR2 SQIVND (reference sequence). CDR3 length: 13 amino acids. Trimming at V came to 6 bases and at J to 6 bases, leaving 2 bases not matched to a gene.

CDR3 sequence: CASSTGVSDTDTQYF. DNA of the CDR3: TGTGCCAGCAGTACGGGAGTTTCGGATACAGATACGCAGTATTTT. The chain has TRBV14 and TRBJ2-3, with TRBD2 as a possible D gene (6 bases). The CDR3 is 15 residues long. The germline V gene encodes CDR1 SGHDN and CDR2 FVKESK. The V end was cut by 6 bases, the J end by 3 bases, with 16 bases between.

This sequence joins TRBV5-1 and TRBJ2-1; D is possibly TRBD1 (5 bases). This CDR3 is built from 15 residues. Germline V lookup: CDR1 SGHRS, CDR2 YFSETQ. V lost 2 bases and J 0 bases, leaving 9 bases between the germline ends. The CDR3 region has the DNA TGCGCCAGCAGCTTCGAGACAGACTCCTACAATGAGCAGTTCTTC. As protein: CASSFETDSYNEQFF.

Many counts were recorded for this clonotype. The chain couples TRBV5-1 to TRBJ2-3, with 9 bases identical to TRBD2. V trimming: 5 bases; J trimming: 1 base; junction bases outside the gene matches: 11. This CDR3 has 17 residues. CDR1 is SGHRS, CDR2 YFSETQ, per germline. The CDR3 DNA is TGCGCCAGCAGTATCCCCAGCGGGAGGAGGGGCACAGATACGCAGTATTTT. Protein: CASSIPSGRRGTDTQYF.

The sample holds many counts of this clonotype. The CDR3, as DNA: TGTGCCAGCAGCCCGTCCGGGACACCGAACACTGAAGCTTTCTTT. It specifies CASSPSGTPNTEAFF. V usage is TRBV3-1 and J usage is TRBJ1-1; possibly TRBD1 for D (6 bases). The CDR3 is 15 amino acids. Germline values: CDR1 LGHDT, CDR2 YNNKEL (reference sequence). V lost 4 bases, J lost 1 base, and 13 bases lay in between.

This clonotype was seen many times. This sequence joins TRBV19 and TRBJ2-3, with 9 positions matching TRBD2. Trimming cost V 7 bases and J 1 base; bases outside gene matches: 6. The germline V gene encodes CDR1 LNHDA and CDR2 SQIVND (reference sequence). The CDR3 sequence is 15 residues long. The CDR3: CASKRLAVGTDTQYF. The DNA for the CDR3 is TGTGCCAGTAAAAGACTAGCGGTCGGCACAGATACGCAGTATTTT.

This clonotype was seen more than once but under ten times. The V and J genes are TRBV7-8 and TRBJ2-2; TRBD2 matches 13 bases. V shed 2 bases and J 1 base; nucleotides not matched to a gene: 7. The V gene's germline CDR1 is SGHVS and CDR2 FQNEAQ. The CDR3 contains 19 residues. CDR3 nucleotides: TGTGCCAGCAGCTTATCCCCCGGACTAGCGGGAGAGAACACCGGGGAGCTGTTTTTT. This sequence encodes CASSLSPGLAGENTGELFF. Filled out from reference TRBV7-8 and TRBJ2-2, the complete variable domain reads GAGVSQSPRYKVAKRGQDVALRCDPISGHVSLFWYQQALGQGPEFLTYFQNEAQLDKSGLPSDRFFAERPEGSVSTLKIQRTQQEDSAVYLCASSLSPGLAGENTGELFFGEGSRLTVL.

As DNA, the CDR3 is TGCAGTGCCCAGTCGTTCCATAGCAATCAGCCCCAGCATTTT. Residues: CSAQSFHSNQPQHF. The genes are TRBV20-1 and TRBJ1-5; D remains ambiguous. CDR1 is DFQATT and CDR2 is SNEGSKA in the germline V gene (reference sequence). The length of the CDR3 is 14 residues. The ends were cut back, 6 bases at V and 0 bases at J, with 12 bases in the middle.